Here is one TCR beta chain with its context. The antigen is unknown. The entry originates in a study of glioma-infiltrating T cells. Overall study results and limits: Gliomas, especially low-grade, showed above-expected tissue-blood divergence; non-neoplastic patients showed below. Tissue and blood shared very few CDR3 sequences.

The iRepertoire nested amplicon-rescue multiplex PCR amplified TCR alpha and beta CDR3s from RNA. Tissue mRNA or PBMC total RNA, about 90-450 ng, went into one-step reverse transcription and amplification. MiXCR, applied by TCRdb to the multiplex PCR reads, yields one record per CDR3 protein. This table has about 110,000 distinct CDR3 sequences, about 25% appearing once. This CDR3 spans 14 amino acids. Germline-derived CDR1 and CDR2 are SGHAT and FQNNGV. V was clipped by 5 bases and J by 4 bases, with 11 bases between them. This receptor was taken from a human donor with low-grade glioma or glioblastoma, undergoing nonglioma brain surgery, or in good health (not recorded which). The sequenced sample was glioma tissue, nonneoplastic brain tissue, or PBMCs (not recorded which). This chain uses TRBV11-2 with TRBJ2-2, with D uncertain. The CDR3 reads CASSRSLGTGELFF. The DNA for the CDR3 is TGTGCCAGCAGCCGATCCTTGGGCACCGGGGAGCTGTTTTTT.